The clone carrying this TCR beta chain was detected a few times. Antigen specificity is unknown. Looked up from germline, CDR1 is GTSNPN and CDR2 is SVGIG (reference sequence). The CDR3 is 14 amino acids. V was pared by 1 base and J by 6 bases, with 13 bases between. Using immunoSEQ multiplex PCR, the repertoire was profiled, and TCRdb retains in-frame clones only, with some absent. The sample comprises under 150,000 clones, roughly 84% of which are singletons, and around 3% rests with the top ten. The data are from a study of cytotoxic CD8 clonotypes in ibrutinib-treated CLL. Study details: Average yields of around 230,000 productive templates and tens of thousands of productive rearrangements characterized the samples.

As input for TCR beta libraries, around 2 micrograms of genomic DNA came from cryopreserved PBMCs. Study results and limitations: Public clonotypes were rare and shrank or held steady on treatment. Clonality rose at ibrutinib response and fell back toward baseline at progression.

This sequence originates from a human donor with chronic lymphocytic leukemia. The input for sequencing was PBMCs, taken after 24 months of ibrutinib treatment. The chain links TRBV30 to TRBJ1-5; D is perhaps TRBD1 (5 bases). DNA for the CDR3: TGTGCCTGGAGTGGGGCCAGGGTGGGTCAGCCCCAGCATTTT. Its translation: CAWSGARVGQPQHF.